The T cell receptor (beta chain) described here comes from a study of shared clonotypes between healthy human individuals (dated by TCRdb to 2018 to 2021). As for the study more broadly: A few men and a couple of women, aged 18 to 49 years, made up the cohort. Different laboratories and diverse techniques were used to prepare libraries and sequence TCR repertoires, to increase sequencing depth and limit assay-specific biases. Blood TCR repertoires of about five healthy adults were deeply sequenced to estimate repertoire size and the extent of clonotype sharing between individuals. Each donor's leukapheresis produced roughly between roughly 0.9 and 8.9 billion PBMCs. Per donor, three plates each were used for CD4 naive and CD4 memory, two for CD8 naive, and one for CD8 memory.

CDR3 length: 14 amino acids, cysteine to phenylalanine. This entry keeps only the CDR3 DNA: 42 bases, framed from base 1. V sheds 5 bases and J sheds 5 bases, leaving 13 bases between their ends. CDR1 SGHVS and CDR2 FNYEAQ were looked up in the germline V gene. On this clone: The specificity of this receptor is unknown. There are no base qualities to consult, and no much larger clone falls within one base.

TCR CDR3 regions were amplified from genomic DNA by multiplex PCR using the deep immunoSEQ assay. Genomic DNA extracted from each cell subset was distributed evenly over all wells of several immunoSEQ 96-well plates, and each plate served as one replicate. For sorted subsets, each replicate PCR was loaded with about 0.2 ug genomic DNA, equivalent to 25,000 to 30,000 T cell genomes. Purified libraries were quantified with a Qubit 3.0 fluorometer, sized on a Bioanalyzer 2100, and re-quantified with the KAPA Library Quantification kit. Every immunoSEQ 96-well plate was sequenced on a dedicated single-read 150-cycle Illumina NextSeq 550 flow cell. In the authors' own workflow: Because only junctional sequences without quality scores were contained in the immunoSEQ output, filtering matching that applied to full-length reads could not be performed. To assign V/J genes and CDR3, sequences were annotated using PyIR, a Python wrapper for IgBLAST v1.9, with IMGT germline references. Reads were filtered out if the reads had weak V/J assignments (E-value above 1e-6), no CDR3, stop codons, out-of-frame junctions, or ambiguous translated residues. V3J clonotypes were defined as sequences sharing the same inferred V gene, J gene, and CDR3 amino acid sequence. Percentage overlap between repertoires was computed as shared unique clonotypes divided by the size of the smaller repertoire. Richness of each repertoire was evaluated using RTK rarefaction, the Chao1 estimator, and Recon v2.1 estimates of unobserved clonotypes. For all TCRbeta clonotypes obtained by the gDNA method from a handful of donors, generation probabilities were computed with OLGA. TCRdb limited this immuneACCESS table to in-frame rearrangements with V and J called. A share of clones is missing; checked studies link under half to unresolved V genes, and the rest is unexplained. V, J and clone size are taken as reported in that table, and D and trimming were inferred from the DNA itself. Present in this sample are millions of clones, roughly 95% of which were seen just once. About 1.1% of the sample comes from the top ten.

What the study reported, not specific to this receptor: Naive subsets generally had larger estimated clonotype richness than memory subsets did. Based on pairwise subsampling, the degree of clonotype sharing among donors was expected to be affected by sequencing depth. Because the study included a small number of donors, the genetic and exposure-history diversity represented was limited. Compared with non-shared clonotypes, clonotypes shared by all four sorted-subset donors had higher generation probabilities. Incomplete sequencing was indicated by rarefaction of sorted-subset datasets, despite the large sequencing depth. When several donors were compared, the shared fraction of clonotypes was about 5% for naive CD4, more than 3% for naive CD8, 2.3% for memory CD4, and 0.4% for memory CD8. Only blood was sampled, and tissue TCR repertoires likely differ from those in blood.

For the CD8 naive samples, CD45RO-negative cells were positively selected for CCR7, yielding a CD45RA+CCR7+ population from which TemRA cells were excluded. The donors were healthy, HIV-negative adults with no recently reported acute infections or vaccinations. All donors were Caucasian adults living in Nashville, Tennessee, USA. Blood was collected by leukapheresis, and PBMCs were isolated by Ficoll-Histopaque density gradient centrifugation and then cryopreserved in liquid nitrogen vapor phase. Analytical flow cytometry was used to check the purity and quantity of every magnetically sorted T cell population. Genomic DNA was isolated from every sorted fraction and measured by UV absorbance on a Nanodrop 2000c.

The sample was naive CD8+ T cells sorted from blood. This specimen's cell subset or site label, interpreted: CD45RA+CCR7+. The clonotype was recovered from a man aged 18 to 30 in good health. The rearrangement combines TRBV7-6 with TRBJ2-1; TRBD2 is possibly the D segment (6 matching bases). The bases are TGTGCCAGCAGCCCACTAGGGGAGGACAATGAGCAGTTCTTC. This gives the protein CASSPLGEDNEQFF.